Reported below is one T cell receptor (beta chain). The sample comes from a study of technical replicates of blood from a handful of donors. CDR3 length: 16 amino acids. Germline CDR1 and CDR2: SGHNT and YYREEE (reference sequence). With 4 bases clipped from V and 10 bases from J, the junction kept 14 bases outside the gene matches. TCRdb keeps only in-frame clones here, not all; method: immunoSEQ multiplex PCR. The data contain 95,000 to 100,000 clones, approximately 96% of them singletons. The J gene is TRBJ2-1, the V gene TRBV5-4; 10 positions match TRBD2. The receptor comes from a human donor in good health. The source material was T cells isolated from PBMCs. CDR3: CASSPGSGRARGEQFF. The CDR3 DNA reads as TGTGCCAGCAGCCCCGGGAGCGGGAGGGCCAGGGGGGAGCAGTTCTTC.